These 23 T cell receptor beta chains were sequenced from one sample in a study of T cell repertoires in cytomegalovirus infection. One entry per CDR3 protein results from TCRdb running MiXCR on the reads. The sample yields around 530,000 distinct CDR3 sequences, approximately 26% seen once. The material sequenced was PBMCs. The receptors here all came from a human donor in good health (CMV status not recorded). Some clones in this sample may be carry-over from other donors' samples.

This clonotype was recorded many times. The chain links TRBV20-1 to TRBJ2-3; D unresolved. The CDR3 loop spans 13 amino acids. Trimming left V 1 base short and J 0 bases short, with 5 bases between. Germline V CDR1 and CDR2: DFQATT, SNEGSKA (reference sequence). The CDR3 loop is CSARGGSTDTQYF. Written as DNA, the CDR3 is TGCAGTGCTAGAGGTGGCAGCACAGATACGCAGTATTTT.

V is TRBV6-5 and J is TRBJ2-5; 7 bases match TRBD2. The junction had 14 bases not matched to a gene; V was cut back by 5 bases and J by 5 bases. This CDR3 contains 16 residues. Looked up from germline, CDR1 is MNHEY and CDR2 is SVGAGI. CDR3 bases: TGTGCCAGCAGTCCTACCTCACTAGCGCCCAGGGAGACCCAGTACTTC. This encodes CASSPTSLAPRETQYF.

The chain's CDR3 is CAISDTRTGAGEQYF. The CDR3, as DNA: TGTGCCATCAGTGACACGAGAACAGGGGCAGGGGAGCAGTACTTC. This chain uses TRBV10-3 with TRBJ2-7; 7 bases align to TRBD1. The CDR3 has 15 residues. The V gene's germline CDR1 is ENHRY and CDR2 SYGVKD. V lost 3 bases, J lost 7 bases, and 12 bases stayed unmatched.

This clonotype was counted ten times or more. The chain carries TRBV6-2 or TRBV6-3 and TRBJ2-1; D call uncertain. Looked up from germline, CDR1 is MNHEY and CDR2 is SVGEGT. Trimming left V 8 bases short and J 1 base short, with 6 bases between. The CDR3 has 12 residues. CDR3 coding DNA: TGTGCCAGCCTAACTTCCTACAATGAGCAGTTCTTC. Translation gives CASLTSYNEQFF.

The chain recombines TRBV29-1 with TRBJ2-4; the D is unclear. CDR1 and CDR2 (germline): SQVTM, ANQGSEA. The length of the CDR3 is 12 residues. Trimming shortened V by 1 base and J by 6 bases, and 7 bases separated the two germline ends. CDR3 nucleotide sequence: TGCAGCGTTGAAGGACTCCGAAACATTCAGTACTTC. Amino acid sequence: CSVEGLRNIQYF.

The chain uses TRBV3-1 and TRBJ2-1; D possibly corresponds to TRBD2 (6 bases). With 1 base removed from V and 3 bases from J, the gap between germline ends came to 10 bases. Per germline, CDR1 LGHDT and CDR2 YNNKEL (reference sequence). The CDR3 is made up of 15 amino acids. The CDR3 sequence: CASSQAPGVYNEQFF. In DNA form, the CDR3 reads TGTGCCAGCAGCCAAGCACCGGGAGTCTACAATGAGCAGTTCTTC.

V is TRBV6-8 and J is TRBJ2-3; 7 bases align to TRBD2. With V trimmed by 2 bases and J by 8 bases, 1 base remained unmatched. Germline V gene sequence: CDR1 MNHGY, CDR2 SAAAGT. This CDR3 region has 12 residues. In DNA, the CDR3 is TGTGCCAGCAGTTACGGGGAGGGTACGCAGTATTTT. Its translation is CASSYGEGTQYF.

This clonotype was detected only a few times. V usage is TRBV12-3 or TRBV12-4 and J usage is TRBJ2-7; 11 nucleotides line up with TRBD2. V lost 5 bases and J lost 7; bases outside the gene matches: 4. The CDR3 totals 13 residues. The CDR3 sequence: CASSHSGRGEQYF. For the CDR3, the DNA is TGTGCCAGCAGTCATAGCGGGAGGGGGGAGCAGTACTTC.

This clonotype was observed a few times. In DNA form, the CDR3 reads TGTGCCAGTAGTATCGGTGGACAGGGGGGCCGGGATACGCAGTATTTT. It specifies CASSIGGQGGRDTQYF. The chain uses TRBV19 and TRBJ2-3; 10 bases are a match to TRBD1. Per the germline V gene, CDR1 is LNHDA and CDR2 is SQIVND (reference sequence). V shed 3 bases and J 6 bases; nucleotides not matched to a gene: 9. The CDR3 has 16 amino acids.

This clonotype came up a few times. The chain employs TRBV19 and TRBJ2-1; TRBD2 agrees at 9 bases. CDR1 is LNHDA and CDR2 is SQIVND in the germline V gene (reference sequence). With 7 bases clipped from V and 7 bases from J, the junction kept 8 bases outside the gene matches. CDR3 size: 14 residues. As DNA, the CDR3 is TGTGCCAGTAACGTAGCGGGGGCGGGGAATGAGCAGTTCTTC. Encoded protein: CASNVAGAGNEQFF.

This clonotype was seen a few times. The gene calls are TRBV7-8 and TRBJ1-5; D unresolved. V lost 2 bases and J lost 2, with 10 bases in between. The CDR3 spans 15 residues. Germline V CDR1 and CDR2: SGHVS, FQNEAQ. The CDR3 DNA reads as TGTGCCAGCAGCTTACGAGAGACCGGCAATCAGCCCCAGCATTTT. Translating gives CASSLRETGNQPQHF.

This clonotype appeared many times. The V and J genes are TRBV10-3 and TRBJ2-3, with 11 bases aligning to TRBD2. Germline trimming cut 4 bases from V and 5 bases from J; bases unmatched to any gene: 5. The length of the CDR3 is 15 residues. Looked up from germline, CDR1 is ENHRY and CDR2 is SYGVKD. The CDR3 DNA sequence: TGTGCCATCAGTGTACTAGCGGGAGTAGAAGATACGCAGTATTTT. Its translation: CAISVLAGVEDTQYF.

The chain recombines TRBV19 with TRBJ1-1; no reliable D call. CDR1 is LNHDA, CDR2 SQIVND, per germline (reference sequence). Deletions cut 1 base from V and 4 bases from J, with 7 bases between. The CDR3 contains 13 residues. CDR3 nucleotide sequence: TGTGCCAGTAGTATAGTGGCAGGCACTGAAGCTTTCTTT. Protein sequence: CASSIVAGTEAFF.

The CDR3 reads CASSHPGDGYEQYF. The DNA for the CDR3 is TGTGCCAGCAGCCACCCGGGGGACGGGTACGAGCAGTACTTC. This sequence joins TRBV7-8 and TRBJ2-7, with a possible D match to TRBD2 (6 bases). This CDR3 region has 14 residues. With 5 bases removed from V and 4 bases from J, the gap between germline ends came to 15 bases. The germline gives CDR1 SGHVS, CDR2 FQNEAQ.

The chain recombines TRBV9 with TRBJ1-4, with 7 nucleotides matching TRBD1. This CDR3 has 16 residues. V lost 4 bases and J lost 6; bases outside the gene matches: 12. The germline V gene encodes CDR1 SGDLS and CDR2 YYNGEE. This CDR3 reads CASSPTPGQPYEKLFF. For the CDR3, the DNA is TGTGCCAGCAGCCCCACTCCGGGACAGCCGTATGAAAAACTGTTTTTT.

This clonotype was found a few times. The chain uses TRBV7-9 and TRBJ1-5; 8 bases are a match to TRBD1. Germline V gene lookup returns CDR1 SEHNR and CDR2 FQNEAQ (reference sequence). With 5 bases clipped from V and 6 bases from J, the junction kept 9 bases outside the gene matches. This CDR3 spans 15 amino acids. CDR3 sequence (DNA): TGTGCCAGCAGCCGTTTACAGGGGGATCGTCAGCCCCAGCATTTT. This codes for CASSRLQGDRQPQHF. The full variable domain, its missing parts supplied by reference TRBV7-9 and TRBJ1-5, is DTGVSQNPRHKITKRGQNVTFRCDPISEHNRLYWYRQTLGQGPEFLTYFQNEAQLEKSRLLSDRFSAERPKGSFSTLEIQRTEQGDSAMYLCASSRLQGDRQPQHFGDGTRLSIL.

This clonotype was seen more than once but under ten times. This chain connects TRBV7-6 to TRBJ2-5, with 7 positions matching TRBD1. Germline lookup yields CDR1 SGHVS and CDR2 FNYEAQ. The CDR3 sequence is 13 residues long. Unmatched junction bases numbered 1, after V lost 6 bases and J lost 0 bases. CDR3 sequence: CASSGTDQETQYF. As DNA, the CDR3 is TGTGCCAGCAGTGGGACAGACCAAGAGACCCAGTACTTC.

In its sample, this clonotype was seen many times. The chain joins TRBV11-2 to TRBJ2-2, with TRBD2 matching over 8 bases. V gave up 5 bases and J gave up 4 bases; unmatched junction bases: 6. Germline V lookup: CDR1 SGHAT, CDR2 FQNNGV. CDR3 length: 15 residues. CDR3 bases: TGTGCCAGCAGCCGAGCGGGAGTTGGCACCGGGGAGCTGTTTTTT. It specifies CASSRAGVGTGELFF.

This clonotype was observed a handful of times. DNA for the CDR3: TGTGCCAGCAGTCCATACCGGCCCAGTAACACTGAAGCTTTCTTT. Translation gives CASSPYRPSNTEAFF. The chain joins TRBV6-2 or TRBV6-3 to TRBJ1-1; D gene ambiguous. From germline, CDR1 is MNHEY and CDR2 SVGEGT. Between the trimmed V and J ends, which lost 5 bases and 2 bases, there was a span of 15 bases. This CDR3 region has 15 residues.

This clonotype was seen a few times. The chain joins TRBV12-3 or TRBV12-4 to TRBJ2-7, with D perhaps being TRBD1 or TRBD2 (6 bases each). The CDR3 extends over 15 amino acids. Trimming cost V 4 bases and J 4 bases, with 17 bases left between them. The CDR3 loop is CASSSKAGGWYEQYF. The DNA of the CDR3 is TGTGCCAGCAGTTCCAAGGCCGGGGGCTGGTACGAGCAGTACTTC.

The chain couples TRBV7-2 to TRBJ2-1; D gene uncertain. This CDR3 comprises 14 residues. CDR1 SGHTA and CDR2 FQGNSA come from the germline V gene. Between the trimmed V and J ends, which lost 1 base and 5 bases, there was a span of 9 bases. Here the CDR3 reads CASSLGYGHNEQFF. The CDR3 bases are TGTGCCAGCAGCTTAGGGTACGGTCACAATGAGCAGTTCTTC.

The chain employs TRBV4-3 and TRBJ2-1, with D perhaps TRBD2 (6 bases). Germline V gene sequence: CDR1 LGHNA, CDR2 YSLEER. Trimming stripped 0 bases from V and 7 bases from J, with 16 bases between. This CDR3 is 16 amino acids long. The CDR3 protein is CASSQDGAGRGNEQFF. The CDR3 nucleotides read TGCGCCAGCAGCCAAGACGGGGCGGGTCGGGGGAATGAGCAGTTCTTC.

V and J are TRBV2 and TRBJ1-1, with D tentatively TRBD1 (6 bases). Between the trimmed V and J ends, which lost 2 bases and 6 bases, there was a span of 7 bases. The CDR3 covers 12 residues. In germline, CDR1 is SNHLY, CDR2 FYNNEI. CDR3 sequence: CASSEQGSEAFF. DNA of the CDR3: TGTGCCAGCAGTGAACAGGGGTCTGAAGCTTTCTTT.